This is a list of T cell receptor beta chains from one sample in a study of identical twins. Each CDR3 protein gets one entry after TCRdb re-called the 5' RACE reads with MiXCR. Of roughly 690,000 distinct CDR3 sequences listed, 6.1% were seen once; the top ten hold roughly 1.8%. Sequencing was carried out using naive T cells sorted from blood. Source of these receptors: a man younger than 35 in good health. Each CDR3 is given with its conserved first and last residue. A D gene is named only where the DNA matches it firmly. The size field is filled for only some rows; it gives once, few, many or a size class.

v_gene	d_gene	len	abundance	j_gene	CDR3aa	CDR3nt
TRBV5-1	NA	12	NA	TRBJ2-1	CASSRTGAEQFF	TGCGCCAGCAGCCGGACGGGTGCTGAGCAGTTCTTC
TRBV20-1	TRBD1	15	NA	TRBJ2-7	CSARDLGRGTYEQYF	TGCAGTGCTAGAGATCTCGGCAGGGGGACGTACGAGCAGTACTTC
TRBV14	NA	16	NA	TRBJ2-3	CASSQAGLMRTDTQYF	TGTGCCAGCAGCCAAGCCGGGCTCATGCGGACAGATACGCAGTATTTT
TRBV7-9	TRBD2	16	NA	TRBJ2-1	CASSNGLAGTFNEQFF	TGTGCCAGCAGCAACGGACTAGCGGGGACCTTCAATGAGCAGTTCTTC
TRBV28	NA	14	many	TRBJ1-1	CASSLRSLNTEAFF	TGTGCCAGCAGTTTACGGTCTCTGAACACTGAAGCTTTCTTT
TRBV20-1	TRBD2	16	many	TRBJ2-2	CSARPGLAGDTGELFF	TGCAGTGCTAGACCTGGACTAGCGGGAGACACCGGGGAGCTGTTTTTT
TRBV20-1	NA	15	few	TRBJ1-6	CSARPKEAYNSPLHF	TGCAGTGCTAGACCAAAGGAGGCCTATAATTCACCCCTCCACTTT
TRBV20-1	NA	14	NA	TRBJ1-1	CSARDPGAGTEAFF	TGCAGTGCTAGAGATCCGGGGGCCGGCACTGAAGCTTTCTTT
TRBV12-3/TRBV12-4	NA	14	many	TRBJ1-1	CASSLGQGLTEAFF	TGTGCCAGCAGTTTGGGGCAGGGGCTGACTGAAGCTTTCTTT
TRBV6-5	NA	15	few	TRBJ1-2	CASSYLTDTNYGYTF	TGTGCCAGCAGTTACCTGACAGACACTAACTATGGCTACACCTTC
TRBV14	TRBD2	16	NA	TRBJ2-2	CASSLLPGLAVGELFF	TGTGCCAGCAGCCTCCTACCGGGACTAGCAGTCGGGGAGCTGTTTTTT
TRBV27	NA	15	few	TRBJ2-1	CASSLSGPRHNEQFF	TGTGCCAGCAGTTTATCAGGGCCCCGACACAATGAGCAGTTCTTC
TRBV20-1	TRBD1	16	NA	TRBJ1-5	CSAWLQGAYSNQPQHF	TGCAGTGCTTGGTTACAGGGGGCCTATAGCAATCAGCCCCAGCATTTT
TRBV4-3	NA	13	few	TRBJ2-7	CASSQRFEYEQYF	TGCGCCAGCAGCCAACGTTTTGAATACGAGCAGTACTTC
TRBV2	TRBD1	14	few	TRBJ1-4	CASSGTGGHEKLFF	TGTGCCAGCAGTGGAACAGGGGGGCATGAAAAACTGTTTTTT
TRBV5-1	TRBD2	15	NA	TRBJ2-1	CASRQGLAGGDEQFF	TGCGCCAGCAGGCAGGGACTAGCGGGAGGAGATGAGCAGTTCTTC
TRBV5-1	NA	15	many	TRBJ2-1	CASSPDKTGRNEQFF	TGCGCCAGCAGTCCGGACAAAACCGGCAGGAATGAGCAGTTCTTC
TRBV11-2	TRBD2	18	NA	TRBJ2-2	CASSLSPLSGMNTGELFF	TGTGCCAGCAGCTTAAGCCCCTTGAGCGGGATGAACACCGGGGAGCTGTTTTTT
TRBV29-1	TRBD2	11	few	TRBJ2-7	CSVGTSGRLHF	TGCAGCGTTGGAACTAGCGGGAGATTGCACTTC
TRBV7-9	NA	13	many	TRBJ1-1	CASSLDQNTEAFF	TGTGCCAGCAGCTTAGACCAGAACACTGAAGCTTTCTTT
TRBV5-1	NA	15	many	TRBJ1-5	CASSKGGNSNQPQHF	TGCGCCAGCAGCAAGGGGGGCAATAGCAATCAGCCCCAGCATTTT
TRBV4-1	TRBD2	19	many	TRBJ2-3	CASSHPQTVQREGADTQYF	TGCGCCAGCAGCCACCCTCAGACTGTCCAGCGGGAGGGTGCAGATACGCAGTATTTT
TRBV5-1	NA	15	many	TRBJ1-1	CASSDIGRVGTEAFF	TGCGCCAGCAGCGACATTGGACGGGTAGGGACTGAAGCTTTCTTT